The 15 T cell receptor beta chains below come from one sample, sequenced in a study of T cells in women clearing cervical HPV infection. The data were produced by immunoSEQ multiplex PCR, yet TCRdb's version contains in-frame clones alone and is incomplete. Its clone listing holds about 22,000 clones. Sequencing input: blood buffy coat. All receptors come from a woman aged 18 to 69 with a cervical HPV16 infection that either progressed to CIN3+ or cleared (not recorded which).

Regarding this clone: The CDR3 end lies 3 residues beyond the end of the read and is filled in from the germline J gene. The chain uses TRBV5-6 and TRBJ2-7; 11 bases line up with TRBD2. Trimming removed 2 bases from V and 6 bases from J; junction bases left unmatched: 4. The CDR3 spans 14 residues. Germline lookup yields CDR1 SGHDT and CDR2 YYEEEE. The CDR3 sequence: CASSLVAGGGEQYF. CDR3 DNA (partial): TGTGCCAGCAGCTTAGTAGCGGGGGGGGGCGAG.

CDR3 protein: CASTHYTGSINTGELFF. The sequenced CDR3 bases are TGTGCCAGTACTCATTATACAGGGTCGATAAACACCGGGGAG. The J gene is TRBJ2-2, the V gene TRBV19, with D tentatively TRBD1 (6 bases). The read ends 3 residues before the CDR3 terminus; that terminus is restored from the germline J gene. CDR3 size: 17 residues. Germline V gives CDR1 LNHDA, CDR2 SQIVND (reference sequence). The ends were cut back, 7 bases at V and 2 bases at J, with 20 bases in the middle. Full variable domain (missing parts from reference TRBV19 and TRBJ2-2): DGGITQSPKYLFRKEGQNVTLSCEQNLNHDAMYWYRQDPGQGLRLIYYSQIVNDFQKGDIAEGYSVSREKKESFPLTVTSAQKNPTAFYLCASTHYTGSINTGELFFGEGSRLTVL.

A remark on this clone: The read ends 3 residues before the CDR3 terminus; that terminus is restored from the germline J gene. V usage is TRBV18 and J usage is TRBJ2-1; D perhaps matches TRBD2 (5 bases). Germline V gene lookup returns CDR1 KGHSH and CDR2 LQKENI. The CDR3 is made up of 15 amino acids. With 5 bases removed from V and 0 bases from J, the gap between germline ends came to 11 bases. The sequenced part of the CDR3 DNA is TGTGCCAGCTCAATTGAGGGCAGCTCCTACAATGAG. Translation: CASSIEGSSYNE. The CDR3 in its entirety is CASSIEGSSYNEQFF.

With respect to this clone: The sequence runs out 3 residues before the end of the CDR3; the remainder is reconstructed from the germline J gene. The chain couples TRBV6-2 or TRBV6-3 to TRBJ1-4, with 7 bases that match TRBD1. Germline V gene sequence: CDR1 MNHEY, CDR2 SVGEGT. CDR3 length: 17 residues. The CDR3 spells CASSRQGPSSGANVLFF. The sequenced CDR3 bases are TGTGCCAGCAGTAGACAGGGTCCCTCCTCTGGGGCCAACGTA.

About this clone: The read falls 3 residues short of the CDR3 end, and the missing part is taken from the germline J gene. The genes are TRBV4-1 and TRBJ2-5; possibly TRBD2 for D (5 bases). Germline CDR1 is MGHRA and CDR2 is YSYEKL. V was trimmed by 4 bases and J by 5 bases, leaving 14 bases between them. CDR3 length equals 14 residues. The CDR3 loop is CASSPRGQRETQYF. The part of the CDR3 DNA that was read is TGCGCCAGCAGCCCCCGAGGGCAGAGGGAGACC.

Turning to this clone: The read terminates 3 residues ahead of where the CDR3 ends, so the germline J gene completes it. V and J are TRBV5-4 and TRBJ2-3; 11 nucleotides align to TRBD1. The CDR3 runs to 16 residues. Germline lookup yields CDR1 SGHNT and CDR2 YYREEE (reference sequence). The covered CDR3 bases are TGTGCCAGCAGCTTGTGGGACAGGGGGGTACGAGAGACG. Translating it yields CASSLWDRGVRET. The entire CDR3 reads CASSLWDRGVRETQYF.

Worth noting for this clone: The CDR3 goes on 3 residues after the read ends, and that part is filled in from the germline J gene. V gene TRBV5-6 combines with J gene TRBJ2-5; D is perhaps TRBD1 (5 bases). Trimming took 4 bases from V and 2 from J, leaving 12 bases between them. Germline CDR1 is SGHDT and CDR2 is YYEEEE. This CDR3 region has 14 residues. The DNA read from the CDR3 is TGTGCCAGCAGCGATACAGGATCACAAGAGACC. Translated: CASSDTGSQET. The full CDR3 protein reads CASSDTGSQETQYF.

Worth noting for this clone: The read falls 3 residues short of the CDR3 end, and the missing part is taken from the germline J gene. The chain couples TRBV14 to TRBJ2-7, with D perhaps matching TRBD1 (5 bases). From germline, CDR1 is SGHDN and CDR2 FVKESK. V was clipped by 1 base and J by 1 base, with 14 bases between them. This CDR3 region has 16 residues. CDR3 bases read: TGTGCCAGCAGCCAAGTGTATCAGGGCCTTTCCTACGAG. As protein: CASSQVYQGLSYE. The whole CDR3 protein reads CASSQVYQGLSYEQYF.

CDR3 DNA, as far as it was read: TGTGCCTGGGGGGACAGTGCCTACGAG. This translates into CAWGDSAYE. The entire CDR3 sequence reads CAWGDSAYEQYF. V is TRBV30 and J is TRBJ2-7; 7 bases are a match to TRBD1. The read halts 3 residues ahead of the CDR3 end, with the missing end drawn from the germline J gene. The J segment lost 2 bases and the V segment lost 5 bases, leaving 3 bases of the junction unmatched. This CDR3 spans 12 amino acids. Germline V gene sequence: CDR1 GTSNPN, CDR2 SVGIG (reference sequence). Full variable domain (outside the CDR3, taken from reference TRBV30 and TRBJ2-7): SQTIHQWPATLVQPVGSPLSLECTVEGTSNPNLYWYRQAAGRGLQLLFYSVGIGQISSEVPQNLSASRPQDRQFILSSKKLLLSDSGFYLCAWGDSAYEQYFGPGTRLTVT.

As to this clone: The read is 3 residues too short to cover the CDR3 end, so that end is filled in from the germline J gene. J is TRBJ1-1 and V is TRBV20-1, with unresolved D. CDR3 length: 13 amino acids. The V gene lost 6 bases and the J gene lost 4 bases, with 15 bases spanning the gap. Germline values: CDR1 DFQATT, CDR2 SNEGSKA (reference sequence). Partial CDR3 DNA: TGCAGTGCCAGTGCGGGGTGGGCCACTGAA. Amino acids: CSASAGWATE. The complete CDR3 sequence is CSASAGWATEAFF.

The CDR3 loop reads CASSQLSGLAKNIYTF. Partial CDR3 DNA: TGTGCCAGCAGCCAACTTAGCGGGCTAGCCAAAAACATC. The V call is TRBV6-2 or TRBV6-3, the J call TRBJ1-2, with unresolved D. The read stops 3 residues short of the end of the CDR3; the missing end is completed from the germline J gene. The CDR3 extends over 16 amino acids. Looked up from germline, CDR1 is MNHEY and CDR2 is SVGEGT.

A word on this clone: The DNA ends 3 residues before the CDR3 does, and the rest of the CDR3 is filled in from the germline J gene. The chain carries TRBV5-1 and TRBJ1-2; weak D call: TRBD1 (5 bases). Germline CDR1 and CDR2: SGHRS and YFSETQ. The CDR3 spans 16 residues. V lost 2 bases, J lost 0 bases, and 14 bases lay in between. The CDR3 protein is CASSFSSGQANYGYTF. Incomplete CDR3 DNA: TGCGCCAGCAGCTTCTCTTCAGGGCAAGCTAACTATGGC.

On this clone: The read terminates 3 residues before the CDR3 end, so the remaining end is supplied by the germline J gene. The V and J genes are TRBV19 and TRBJ2-3, with 15 bases identical to TRBD2. Per germline, CDR1 LNHDA and CDR2 SQIVND (reference sequence). The CDR3 runs to 18 residues. The part of the CDR3 DNA that was read is TGTGCCAGTAGTATAGTTAGGACTAGCGGGGGGGCCAGGGAGACG. It translates to CASSIVRTSGGARET. The CDR3 in its entirety is CASSIVRTSGGARETQYF.

In regard to this clone: From the germline J gene comes the end of the CDR3, since the read stops 3 residues before it. The chain uses TRBV19 and TRBJ2-5; 11 nucleotides align to TRBD1. The CDR3 loop spans 18 amino acids. The V and J ends lost 0 bases and 1 base, in that order; junction bases with no gene match: 7. Per germline, CDR1 LNHDA and CDR2 SQIVND (reference sequence). The CDR3 DNA, read in part, is TGTGCCAGTAGTATAGAAGGTGGGGGGACAGGGGGCCAAGAGACC. Protein sequence: CASSIEGGGTGGQET. The entire CDR3 protein reads CASSIEGGGTGGQETQYF.

As to this clone: With the read ending 3 residues before the CDR3 end, the germline J gene is used to fill in that end. The chain uses TRBV19 and TRBJ1-5, with 7 bases matching TRBD1. Losses at the gene ends were 5 bases for V and 1 base for J; bases not matched to a gene: 5. This CDR3 comprises 15 residues. Germline-derived CDR1 and CDR2 are LNHDA and SQIVND (reference sequence). CDR3 bases read: TGTGCCAGTAGTCCAGGGGGACAGAGCAATCAGCCC. Translating it yields CASSPGGQSNQP. The entire CDR3 reads CASSPGGQSNQPQHF.